This T cell receptor (beta chain) was profiled in a study of blood T cell repertoires in COVID-19. Sequencing was performed with immunoSEQ multiplex PCR; in TCRdb, only in-frame clones are kept and a portion is missing. The table has tens of thousands of clones, 70% to 90% seen once; the top ten hold 7% to 10%. The sequence derives from a woman aged 70 to 79 with active COVID-19. Sequenced material: peripheral blood.

The chain's CDR3 is CASSGSWGAGELFF. DNA for the CDR3: TGTGCCAGCAGTGGTTCGTGGGGGGCCGGGGAGCTGTTTTTT. The V gene is TRBV2, the J gene TRBJ2-2, with D tentatively TRBD2 (6 bases). The V end was cut by 4 bases, the J end by 6 bases, with 12 bases between. This CDR3 contains 14 residues. Looked up from germline, CDR1 is SNHLY and CDR2 is FYNNEI.